The rows below give T cell receptor beta chains drawn from one sample of a study of blood T cell repertoires in COVID-19. The table came from immunoSEQ multiplex PCR; TCRdb's copy has only in-frame clones and leaves some out. The table shows 160,000 or so clones, with 65% to 85% occurring only once. Source material: PBMCs or T cells enriched from blood (not recorded which). These receptors were collected from a man aged 40-49 years who had recovered from COVID-19. The CDR3 runs from the conserved cysteine through the conserved F or W. D genes are given only for firm matches. For some rows the clone size is stated as once, few or many, or as a class when expanded; others skip it.

V gene: TRBV5-1; D gene: -; clone size: -; J gene: TRBJ1-5; CDR3 DNA: TGCGCCAGCAGCTTGGAGCTCGCCGGGCAGCCCCAGCATTTT; CDR3 protein: CASSLELAGQPQHF
V gene: TRBV10-3; D gene: -; clone size: -; J gene: TRBJ2-3; CDR3 DNA: TGTGCCATCAGTGAGGGAACTAGCCAAACGCAGTATTTT; CDR3 protein: CAISEGTSQTQYF
V gene: TRBV28; D gene: TRBD1; clone size: -; J gene: TRBJ2-7; CDR3 DNA: TGTGCCAGCACCTCTGGACAGGGGCGAGGGGTCCACGAGCAGTACTTC; CDR3 protein: CASTSGQGRGVHEQYF
V gene: TRBV13; D gene: TRBD1; clone size: -; J gene: TRBJ2-7; CDR3 DNA: TGTGCCAGCAGCTTGGGACAGGGGGCGCGAGAGCAGTACTTC; CDR3 protein: CASSLGQGAREQYF
V gene: TRBV6-5; D gene: -; clone size: once; J gene: TRBJ1-1; CDR3 DNA: TGTGCCAGCAAGATCAGGGGACTGAACACTGAAGCTTTCTTT; CDR3 protein: CASKIRGLNTEAFF
V gene: TRBV5-6; D gene: TRBD2; clone size: -; J gene: TRBJ2-1; CDR3 DNA: TGTGCCAGCAGAGCGGGGGGGCCTTATGAGCAGTTCTTC; CDR3 protein: CASRAGGPYEQFF
V gene: TRBV6-5; D gene: -; clone size: -; J gene: TRBJ1-5; CDR3 DNA: TGTGCCAGCACCCAGGGGAACGGTCCCAATCAGCCCCAGCATTTT; CDR3 protein: CASTQGNGPNQPQHF
V gene: TRBV7-3; D gene: TRBD1; clone size: -; J gene: TRBJ1-2; CDR3 DNA: TGTGCCAGCAGCCTGACAGGGGATCGGAAAGGGGGTGGCTACACCTTC; CDR3 protein: CASSLTGDRKGGGYTF
V gene: TRBV5-4; D gene: -; clone size: -; J gene: TRBJ1-2; CDR3 DNA: TGTGCCAGCAGCTTGAGGGAGGGGGGCACAGGGGGCTACACCTTC; CDR3 protein: CASSLREGGTGGYTF
V gene: TRBV7-2; D gene: -; clone size: -; J gene: TRBJ2-3; CDR3 DNA: TGTGCCAGCAGCTTAGGGCCGAGCACAGATACGCAGTATTTT; CDR3 protein: CASSLGPSTDTQYF
V gene: TRBV7-8; D gene: -; clone size: -; J gene: TRBJ1-5; CDR3 DNA: TGTGCCAGCAGCTTAGATACGGTTTATAGCAATCAGCCCCAGCATTTT; CDR3 protein: CASSLDTVYSNQPQHF
V gene: TRBV24-1; D gene: -; clone size: -; J gene: TRBJ2-6; CDR3 DNA: TGTGCCACCAAGACGACAGTCTCTGGGGCCAACGTCCTGACTTTC; CDR3 protein: CATKTTVSGANVLTF
V gene: TRBV2; D gene: -; clone size: -; J gene: TRBJ1-2; CDR3 DNA: TGTGCCAGCAGGCTGGAGGGGGGGATCTATGGCTACACCTTC; CDR3 protein: CASRLEGGIYGYTF
V gene: TRBV5-1; D gene: -; clone size: -; J gene: TRBJ1-1; CDR3 DNA: TGCGCCAGCAGCTTCAGCAGGGAGAACACTGAAGCTTTCTTT; CDR3 protein: CASSFSRENTEAFF
V gene: TRBV19; D gene: TRBD1; clone size: -; J gene: TRBJ1-2; CDR3 DNA: TGTGCCAGTAGTACACGCTCCCGACAGGGAGGATATGGCTGTACCTTC; CDR3 protein: CASSTRSRQGGYGCTF
V gene: TRBV7-9; D gene: TRBD2; clone size: -; J gene: TRBJ2-3; CDR3 DNA: TGTGCCAGCAGCTTAGCCCTCTGGCGGGGGGGCCCCACAGATACGCAGTATTTT; CDR3 protein: CASSLALWRGGPTDTQYF
V gene: TRBV24-1; D gene: -; clone size: -; J gene: TRBJ2-1; CDR3 DNA: TGTGCCACCAGTCCTCACGTCGGGGGAAAGCAGTTCTTC; CDR3 protein: CATSPHVGGKQFF
V gene: TRBV10-3; D gene: -; clone size: -; J gene: TRBJ1-1; CDR3 DNA: TGTGCCATCAGTGAGGGAGTGGGGGCAATGAACACTGAAGCTTTCTTT; CDR3 protein: CAISEGVGAMNTEAFF
V gene: TRBV5-1; D gene: TRBD1; clone size: -; J gene: TRBJ1-2; CDR3 DNA: TGCGCCAGCAGCTTGCAGGGGGTCTATGGCTACACCTTC; CDR3 protein: CASSLQGVYGYTF
V gene: TRBV5-1; D gene: TRBD1; clone size: -; J gene: TRBJ2-5; CDR3 DNA: TGCGCCAGCAGCTTCCGACCCCTTTACCGGGACAGTATCGGGATGTTGGAGACCCAGTACTTC; CDR3 protein: CASSFRPLYRDSIGMLETQYF
V gene: TRBV24-1; D gene: -; clone size: -; J gene: TRBJ2-1; CDR3 DNA: TGTGCCACCAATGACCCGCGGGGCGGCAATGAGCAGTTCTTC; CDR3 protein: CATNDPRGGNEQFF
V gene: TRBV6-1; D gene: TRBD1; clone size: -; J gene: TRBJ1-5; CDR3 DNA: TGTGCCAGCAGTGATATGTTGGGACAGGCCCTCAATAGCAATCAGCCCCAGCATTTT; CDR3 protein: CASSDMLGQALNSNQPQHF
V gene: TRBV27; D gene: TRBD1; clone size: few; J gene: TRBJ1-2; CDR3 DNA: TGTGCCAGCAGTTTCCGCCTAGGGACAGGGCAGGGCTACACCTTC; CDR3 protein: CASSFRLGTGQGYTF
V gene: TRBV6-5; D gene: TRBD1; clone size: -; J gene: TRBJ2-5; CDR3 DNA: TGTGCCAGCAGTAGGGACAGGGCGGAGACCCAGTACTTC; CDR3 protein: CASSRDRAETQYF
V gene: TRBV2; D gene: TRBD1; clone size: -; J gene: TRBJ1-1; CDR3 DNA: TGTGCCAGCAGGGCTGGGCAGGGGGCGCTCCTATTTGAGGCTTTCTTT; CDR3 protein: CASRAGQGALLFEAFF
V gene: TRBV19; D gene: -; clone size: -; J gene: TRBJ2-5; CDR3 DNA: TGTGCCAGTAGTGTGACAGTAGAAGAGACCCAGTACTTC; CDR3 protein: CASSVTVEETQYF
V gene: TRBV6-5; D gene: -; clone size: -; J gene: TRBJ1-3; CDR3 DNA: TGTGCCAGCAGTAGAGGAGGGCTCTCTGGAAACACCATATATTTT; CDR3 protein: CASSRGGLSGNTIYF
V gene: TRBV2; D gene: -; clone size: -; J gene: TRBJ2-1; CDR3 DNA: TGTGCCAGAAGCCGCGATGAGCAGTTCTTC; CDR3 protein: CARSRDEQFF
V gene: TRBV29-1; D gene: -; clone size: -; J gene: TRBJ2-1; CDR3 DNA: TGCAGCGGGTCGGCGAATACGGGTGGTGATGAGCAGTTCTTC; CDR3 protein: CSGSANTGGDEQFF
V gene: TRBV21-1; D gene: -; clone size: -; J gene: TRBJ1-4; CDR3 DNA: TGTGCCAGCAGCACCCGACCGGGACAGGTCCATGAAAAACTGTTTTTT; CDR3 protein: CASSTRPGQVHEKLFF
V gene: TRBV7-9; D gene: -; clone size: -; J gene: TRBJ2-5; CDR3 DNA: TGTGCCAGCAGCTTAGCCAGATTGGGGCTAGCGGAGACCCAGTACTTC; CDR3 protein: CASSLARLGLAETQYF
V gene: TRBV7-8; D gene: -; clone size: -; J gene: TRBJ1-1; CDR3 DNA: TGTGCCAGCAGCTTAGAAACCGGGAGGGAGTTTAGGGGGTACACTGAAGCTTTCTTT; CDR3 protein: CASSLETGREFRGYTEAFF
V gene: TRBV12-3/TRBV12-4; D gene: -; clone size: once; J gene: TRBJ1-2; CDR3 DNA: TGTGCCAGCAGTTTAAGCGCGGGGCATGGCTACACCTTC; CDR3 protein: CASSLSAGHGYTF
V gene: TRBV11-2; D gene: TRBD1; clone size: -; J gene: TRBJ2-5; CDR3 DNA: TGTGCCAGCAGCCCGAGGACAGGCGGTATTCAAGAGACCCAGTACTTC; CDR3 protein: CASSPRTGGIQETQYF
V gene: TRBV6-6; D gene: -; clone size: -; J gene: TRBJ1-1; CDR3 DNA: TGTGCCAGCAGCCGGCAGGGAATAACTGAAGCTTTCTTT; CDR3 protein: CASSRQGITEAFF
V gene: TRBV30; D gene: -; clone size: once; J gene: TRBJ1-1; CDR3 DNA: TGTGCCTGGAATCCGGGGGGGGACACTGAAGCTTTCTTT; CDR3 protein: CAWNPGGDTEAFF
V gene: TRBV15; D gene: -; clone size: -; J gene: TRBJ1-4; CDR3 DNA: TGTGCCACCAGCAGAGATGGGGGGGCAGCTAATGAAAAACTGTTTTTT; CDR3 protein: CATSRDGGAANEKLFF
V gene: TRBV15; D gene: TRBD2; clone size: once; J gene: TRBJ2-5; CDR3 DNA: TGTGCCACCAGCCCTGGTGAGAGCGGGGCTCGAGGGGAGACCCAGTACTTC; CDR3 protein: CATSPGESGARGETQYF
V gene: TRBV15; D gene: -; clone size: -; J gene: TRBJ1-3; CDR3 DNA: TGTGCCACCAGCAGAGATGGGGGGTTCTCTGGAAACACCATATATTTT; CDR3 protein: CATSRDGGFSGNTIYF
V gene: TRBV30; D gene: TRBD2; clone size: -; J gene: TRBJ2-7; CDR3 DNA: TGTGCCTGGAGTGGGCCGCTAGCGGATTCCTACGAGCAGTACTTC; CDR3 protein: CAWSGPLADSYEQYF
V gene: TRBV9; D gene: TRBD2; clone size: many; J gene: TRBJ2-1; CDR3 DNA: TGTGCCAGCAGCCTAGCGGACAATGAGCAGTTCTTC; CDR3 protein: CASSLADNEQFF
V gene: TRBV27; D gene: -; clone size: -; J gene: TRBJ1-5; CDR3 DNA: TGTGCCAGCAGTTCCGGGGGACAGCCCCAGCATTTT; CDR3 protein: CASSSGGQPQHF
V gene: TRBV23-1; D gene: TRBD1; clone size: -; J gene: TRBJ2-2; CDR3 DNA: TGCGCCAGCACCCTCCGGGACAGGGAGAACACCGGGGAGCTGTTTTTT; CDR3 protein: CASTLRDRENTGELFF
V gene: TRBV11-3; D gene: TRBD1; clone size: -; J gene: TRBJ1-1; CDR3 DNA: TGTGCCAGCAGCCCTCGGACAGGGCGCACTGAAGCTTTCTTT; CDR3 protein: CASSPRTGRTEAFF
V gene: TRBV19; D gene: -; clone size: few; J gene: TRBJ1-5; CDR3 DNA: TGTGCCAGTAGTCCCGGACAGAGGCAGCCCCAGCATTTT; CDR3 protein: CASSPGQRQPQHF
V gene: TRBV5-1; D gene: -; clone size: -; J gene: TRBJ1-2; CDR3 DNA: TGCGCCAGCAGCACACTCGACAGGCCTGGCTACACCTTC; CDR3 protein: CASSTLDRPGYTF
V gene: TRBV2; D gene: TRBD1; clone size: -; J gene: TRBJ1-2; CDR3 DNA: TGTGCCAGCACTTACTCAGGGGGTGGCTACACCTTC; CDR3 protein: CASTYSGGGYTF
V gene: TRBV6-5; D gene: -; clone size: -; J gene: TRBJ2-7; CDR3 DNA: TGTGCCAGCAGCACCAACACGCTCGAGCAGTACTTC; CDR3 protein: CASSTNTLEQYF
V gene: TRBV7-3; D gene: -; clone size: -; J gene: TRBJ2-7; CDR3 DNA: TGTGCCAGCAGCTTAACTGAGAGGACAACCGACGAGCAGTACTTC; CDR3 protein: CASSLTERTTDEQYF
V gene: TRBV27; D gene: -; clone size: -; J gene: TRBJ1-5; CDR3 DNA: TGTGCCAGCAGTTTATACACAGGGCGGGATCAGCCCCAGCATTTT; CDR3 protein: CASSLYTGRDQPQHF